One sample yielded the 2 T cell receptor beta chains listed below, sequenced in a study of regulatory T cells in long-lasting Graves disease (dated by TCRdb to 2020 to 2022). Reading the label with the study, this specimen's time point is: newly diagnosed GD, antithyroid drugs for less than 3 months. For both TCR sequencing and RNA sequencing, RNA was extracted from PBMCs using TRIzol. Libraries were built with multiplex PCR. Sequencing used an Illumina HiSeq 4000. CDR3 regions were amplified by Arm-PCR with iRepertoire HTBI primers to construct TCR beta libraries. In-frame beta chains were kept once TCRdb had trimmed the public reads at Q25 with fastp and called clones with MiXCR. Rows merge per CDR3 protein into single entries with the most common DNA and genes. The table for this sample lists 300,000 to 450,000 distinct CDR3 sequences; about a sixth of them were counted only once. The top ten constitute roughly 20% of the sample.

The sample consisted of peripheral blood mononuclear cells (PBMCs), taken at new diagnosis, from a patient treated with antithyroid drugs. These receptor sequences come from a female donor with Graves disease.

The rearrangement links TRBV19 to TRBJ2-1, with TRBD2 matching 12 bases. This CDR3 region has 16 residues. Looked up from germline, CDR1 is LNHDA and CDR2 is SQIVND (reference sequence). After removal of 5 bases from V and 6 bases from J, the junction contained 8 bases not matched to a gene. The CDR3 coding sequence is TGTGCCAGTAGTCCGGAGACTAGCGGGGGTCTCAATGAGCAGTTCTTC. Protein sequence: CASSPETSGGLNEQFF.

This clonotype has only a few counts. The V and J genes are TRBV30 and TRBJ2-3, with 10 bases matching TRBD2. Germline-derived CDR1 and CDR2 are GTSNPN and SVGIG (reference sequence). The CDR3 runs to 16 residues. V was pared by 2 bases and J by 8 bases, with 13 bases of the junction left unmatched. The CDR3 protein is CAWSFNPSGGIGTQYF. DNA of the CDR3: TGTGCCTGGAGTTTCAACCCTAGCGGGGGAATTGGTACGCAGTATTTT.